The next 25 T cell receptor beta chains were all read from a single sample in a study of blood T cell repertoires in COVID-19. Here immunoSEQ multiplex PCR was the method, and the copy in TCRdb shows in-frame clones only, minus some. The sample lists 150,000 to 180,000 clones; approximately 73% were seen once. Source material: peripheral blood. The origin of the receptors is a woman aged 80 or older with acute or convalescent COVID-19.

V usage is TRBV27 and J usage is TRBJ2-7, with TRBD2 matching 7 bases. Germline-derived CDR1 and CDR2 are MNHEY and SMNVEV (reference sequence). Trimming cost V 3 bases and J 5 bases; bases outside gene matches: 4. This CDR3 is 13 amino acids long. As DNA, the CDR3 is TGTGCCAGCAGTTTGGGAGGGACCCACGAGCAGTACTTC. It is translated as CASSLGGTHEQYF.

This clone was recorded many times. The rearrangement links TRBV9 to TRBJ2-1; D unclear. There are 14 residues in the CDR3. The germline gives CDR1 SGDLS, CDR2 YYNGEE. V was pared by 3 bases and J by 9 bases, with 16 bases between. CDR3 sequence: CASSARGPSGEQFF. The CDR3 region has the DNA TGTGCCAGCAGCGCCCGCGGCCCCTCTGGTGAGCAGTTCTTC.

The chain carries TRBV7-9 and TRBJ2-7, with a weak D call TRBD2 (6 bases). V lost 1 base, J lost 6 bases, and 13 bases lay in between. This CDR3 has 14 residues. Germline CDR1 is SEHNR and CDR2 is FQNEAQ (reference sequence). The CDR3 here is CASSLDSQAGEQYF. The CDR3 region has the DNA TGTGCCAGCAGCTTAGATTCGCAAGCGGGCGAGCAGTACTTC.

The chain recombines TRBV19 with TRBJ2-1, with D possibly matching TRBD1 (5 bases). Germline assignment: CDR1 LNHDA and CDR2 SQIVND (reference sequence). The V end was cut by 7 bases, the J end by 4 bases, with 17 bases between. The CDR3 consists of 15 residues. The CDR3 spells CASNLQGWGYNEQFF. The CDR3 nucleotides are TGTGCCAGTAATCTGCAGGGCTGGGGTTACAATGAGCAGTTCTTC.

The CDR3 spells CASSSPAGGTNTGELFF. Written as DNA, the CDR3 is TGTGCCAGCAGCTCCCCGGCGGGGGGGACTAACACCGGGGAGCTGTTTTTT. The chain uses TRBV5-4 and TRBJ2-2, with 9 bases lining up with TRBD2. Trimming cost V 3 bases and J 2 bases; bases outside gene matches: 8. CDR1 and CDR2 (germline): SGHNT, YYREEE (reference sequence). The CDR3 consists of 17 residues.

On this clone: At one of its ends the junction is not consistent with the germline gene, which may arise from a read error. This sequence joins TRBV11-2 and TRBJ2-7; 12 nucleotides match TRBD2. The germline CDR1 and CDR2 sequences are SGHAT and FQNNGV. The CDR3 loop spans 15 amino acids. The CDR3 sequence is CASSLDRASGRAGHF. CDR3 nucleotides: TGTGCCAGCAGCTTAGATCGCGCTAGCGGGAGGGCCGGACACTTC.

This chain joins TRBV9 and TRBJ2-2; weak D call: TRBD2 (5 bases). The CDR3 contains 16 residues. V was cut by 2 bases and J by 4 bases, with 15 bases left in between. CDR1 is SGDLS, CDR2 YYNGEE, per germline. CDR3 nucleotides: TGTGCCAGCAGCGTCCTTCAAGGGAGTACCACCGGGGAGCTGTTTTTT. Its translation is CASSVLQGSTTGELFF.

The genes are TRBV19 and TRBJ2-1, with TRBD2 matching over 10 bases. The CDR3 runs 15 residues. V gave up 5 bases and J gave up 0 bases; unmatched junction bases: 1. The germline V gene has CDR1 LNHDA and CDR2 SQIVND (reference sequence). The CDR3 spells CASSASGSSYNEQFF. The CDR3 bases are TGTGCCAGTAGTGCTAGCGGGAGCTCCTACAATGAGCAGTTCTTC. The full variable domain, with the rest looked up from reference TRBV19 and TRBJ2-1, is DGGITQSPKYLFRKEGQNVTLSCEQNLNHDAMYWYRQDPGQGLRLIYYSQIVNDFQKGDIAEGYSVSREKKESFPLTVTSAQKNPTAFYLCASSASGSSYNEQFFGPGTRLTVL.

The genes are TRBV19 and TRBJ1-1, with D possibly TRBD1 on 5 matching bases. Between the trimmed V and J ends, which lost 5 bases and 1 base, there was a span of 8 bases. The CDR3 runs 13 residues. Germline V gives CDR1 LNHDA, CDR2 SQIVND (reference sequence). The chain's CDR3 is CASSLQGNTEAFF. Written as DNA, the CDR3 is TGTGCCAGTAGTCTTCAGGGGAACACTGAAGCTTTCTTT.

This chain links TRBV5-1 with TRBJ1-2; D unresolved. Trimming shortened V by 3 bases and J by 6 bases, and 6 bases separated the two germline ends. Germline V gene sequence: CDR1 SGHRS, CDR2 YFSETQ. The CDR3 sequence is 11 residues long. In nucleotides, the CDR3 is TGCGCCAGCAGCTGGGCTCATGGCTACACCTTC. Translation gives CASSWAHGYTF.

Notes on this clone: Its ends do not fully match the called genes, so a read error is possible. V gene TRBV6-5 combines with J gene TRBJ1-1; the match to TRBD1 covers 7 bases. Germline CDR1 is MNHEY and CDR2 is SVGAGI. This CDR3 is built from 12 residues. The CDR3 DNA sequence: TGTGCCAGCCAACTTGGGCCCGGGCAGGGGGTCTTT. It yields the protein CASQLGPGQGVF.

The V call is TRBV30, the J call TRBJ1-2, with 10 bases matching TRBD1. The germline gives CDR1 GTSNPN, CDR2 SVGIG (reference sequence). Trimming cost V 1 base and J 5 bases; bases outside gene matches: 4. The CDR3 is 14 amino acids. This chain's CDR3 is CAWSEDRGPYGYTF. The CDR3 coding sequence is TGTGCCTGGAGTGAAGACAGGGGGCCATATGGCTACACCTTC. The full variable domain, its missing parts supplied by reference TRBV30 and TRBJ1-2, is SQTIHQWPATLVQPVGSPLSLECTVEGTSNPNLYWYRQAAGRGLQLLFYSVGIGQISSEVPQNLSASRPQDRQFILSSKKLLLSDSGFYLCAWSEDRGPYGYTFGSGTRLTVV.

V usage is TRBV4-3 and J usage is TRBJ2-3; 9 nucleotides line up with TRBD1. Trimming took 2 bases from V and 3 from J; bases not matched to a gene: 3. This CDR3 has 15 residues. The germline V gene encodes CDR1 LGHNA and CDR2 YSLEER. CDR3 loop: CASSQRGTGTDTQYF. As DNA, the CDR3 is TGCGCCAGCAGCCAAAGGGGGACAGGGACAGATACGCAGTATTTT.

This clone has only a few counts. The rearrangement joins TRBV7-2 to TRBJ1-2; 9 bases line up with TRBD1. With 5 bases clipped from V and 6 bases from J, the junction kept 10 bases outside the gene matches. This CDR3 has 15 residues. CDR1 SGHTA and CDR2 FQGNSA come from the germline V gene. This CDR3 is CASSPDPQGADGYTF. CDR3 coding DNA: TGTGCCAGCAGCCCCGATCCACAGGGGGCTGATGGCTACACCTTC.

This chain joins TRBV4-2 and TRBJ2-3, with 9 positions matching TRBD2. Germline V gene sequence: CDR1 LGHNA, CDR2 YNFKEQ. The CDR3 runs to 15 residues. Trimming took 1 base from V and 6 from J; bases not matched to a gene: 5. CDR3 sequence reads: CASSQGGGGADTQYF. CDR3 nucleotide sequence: TGTGCCAGCAGCCAAGGTGGCGGGGGGGCCGATACGCAGTATTTT.

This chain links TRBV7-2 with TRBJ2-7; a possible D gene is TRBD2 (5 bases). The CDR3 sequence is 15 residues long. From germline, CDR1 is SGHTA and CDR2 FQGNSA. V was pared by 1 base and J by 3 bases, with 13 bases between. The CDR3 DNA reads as TGTGCCAGCAGCTTAGAGGGAGTGGGAGTCTACGAGCAGTACTTC. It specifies CASSLEGVGVYEQYF.

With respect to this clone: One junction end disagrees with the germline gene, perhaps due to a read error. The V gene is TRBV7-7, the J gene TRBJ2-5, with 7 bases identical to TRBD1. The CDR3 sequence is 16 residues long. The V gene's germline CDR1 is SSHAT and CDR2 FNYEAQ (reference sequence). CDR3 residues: CASIKSTGAVWETQYF. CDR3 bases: TGTGCTAGCATCAAGTCAACAGGGGCGGTGTGGGAGACCCAGTACTTC.

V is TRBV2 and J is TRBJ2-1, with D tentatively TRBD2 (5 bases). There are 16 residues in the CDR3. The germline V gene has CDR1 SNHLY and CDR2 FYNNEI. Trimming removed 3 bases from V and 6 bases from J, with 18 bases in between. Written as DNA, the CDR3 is TGTGCCAGCAGTGAGGGTTCTGCACTAGAGGGCAATGAGCAGTTCTTC. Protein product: CASSEGSALEGNEQFF.

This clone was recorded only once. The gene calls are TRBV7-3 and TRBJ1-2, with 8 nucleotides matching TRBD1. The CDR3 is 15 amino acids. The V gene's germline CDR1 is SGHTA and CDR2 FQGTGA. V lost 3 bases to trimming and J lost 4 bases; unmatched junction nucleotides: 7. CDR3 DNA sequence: TGTGCCAGCAGCTTCACAGGACAGGGTCTCTATGGCTACACCTTC. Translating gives CASSFTGQGLYGYTF.

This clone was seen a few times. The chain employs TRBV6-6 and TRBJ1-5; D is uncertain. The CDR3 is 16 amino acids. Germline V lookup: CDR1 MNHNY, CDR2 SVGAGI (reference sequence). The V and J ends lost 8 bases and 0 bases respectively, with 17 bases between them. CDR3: CASSTDGSPSNQPQHF. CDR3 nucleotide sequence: TGTGCCAGCTCAACCGACGGGAGCCCTAGCAATCAGCCCCAGCATTTT.

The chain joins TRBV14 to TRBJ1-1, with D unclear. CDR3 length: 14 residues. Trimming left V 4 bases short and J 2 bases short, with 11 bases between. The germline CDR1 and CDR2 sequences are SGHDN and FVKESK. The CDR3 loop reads CASSPYQKNTEAFF. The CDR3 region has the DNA TGTGCCAGCAGCCCTTACCAGAAAAACACTGAAGCTTTCTTT.

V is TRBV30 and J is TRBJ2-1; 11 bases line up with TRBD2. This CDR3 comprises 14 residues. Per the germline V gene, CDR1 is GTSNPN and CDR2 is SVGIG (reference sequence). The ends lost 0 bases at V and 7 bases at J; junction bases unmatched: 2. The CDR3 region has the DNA TGTGCCTGGAGTGTGGGACTAGCGGCGAATGAGCAGTTCTTC. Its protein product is CAWSVGLAANEQFF.

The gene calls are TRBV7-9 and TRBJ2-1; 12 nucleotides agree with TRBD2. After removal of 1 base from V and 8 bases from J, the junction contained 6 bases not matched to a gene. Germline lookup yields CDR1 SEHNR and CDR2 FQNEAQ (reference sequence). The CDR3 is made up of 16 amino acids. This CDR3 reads CASSLVPSGGAYEQFF. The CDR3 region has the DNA TGTGCCAGCAGCTTAGTCCCTAGCGGGGGGGCGTATGAGCAGTTCTTC.

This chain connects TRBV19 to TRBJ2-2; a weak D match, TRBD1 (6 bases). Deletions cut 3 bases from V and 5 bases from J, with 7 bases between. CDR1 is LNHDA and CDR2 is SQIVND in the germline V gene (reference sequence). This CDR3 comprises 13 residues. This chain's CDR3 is CASSIGTTGELFF. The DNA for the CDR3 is TGTGCCAGTAGTATCGGGACAACCGGGGAGCTGTTTTTT.

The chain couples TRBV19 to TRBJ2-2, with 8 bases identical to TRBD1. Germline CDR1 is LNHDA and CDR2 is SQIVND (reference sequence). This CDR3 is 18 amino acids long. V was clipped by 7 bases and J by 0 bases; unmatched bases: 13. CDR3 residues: CASTREGTDRANTGELFF. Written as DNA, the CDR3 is TGTGCCAGTACCCGAGAGGGGACGGACAGGGCGAACACCGGGGAGCTGTTTTTT.